This TCR beta chain was captured in a study of response to subunit inactivated influenza vaccine. TCRdb reanalysed the RT-PCR reads using MiXCR and keeps one entry per CDR3 protein. Counted here are roughly 570,000 distinct CDR3 sequences, about an eighth occurring once; the ten biggest clones make up around 13%. Notes on the study in general: New T cells are recruited in small numbers by each seasonal influenza vaccination, according to the authors' suggestion.

The length of the CDR3 is 13 residues. The V end lost 1 base, the J end lost 8 bases, and 8 bases lay between the germline ends. Germline-derived CDR1 and CDR2 are LNHNV and YYDKDF (reference sequence). This clonotype showed up just a few times. Its specificity is not known. The source material was PBMCs from blood, sampled more than 35 days after vaccination. This TCR was sampled from a man aged 50 to 59 who received an inactivated influenza vaccine. The chain uses TRBV15 and TRBJ2-2, with unresolved D. CDR3 nucleotides: TGTGCCACCAGCAGAGTCCTGTCTGGGGAGCTGTTTTTT. It yields the protein CATSRVLSGELFF.